The 7 T cell receptor beta chains listed next were all sequenced from one sample in a study of immune characterization of retroperitoneal liposarcoma. MiXCR was run by TCRdb on the PCR reads, yielding one entry per CDR3 protein. In the table there are around 7,000 distinct CDR3 sequences, about 31% of which are singletons. The specimen was tumor tissue. The origin of the receptors is a female donor with retroperitoneal liposarcoma.

This clonotype was counted between two and nine times. This may be a read error: a much more frequent sequence differs by one nucleotide. The chain joins TRBV6-1 to TRBJ2-1; D perhaps matches TRBD2 (5 bases). Near its end, the DNA agrees better with TRBJ2-7, so the J call may be wrong. This CDR3 spans 13 amino acids. CDR1 is MNHNS and CDR2 is SASEGT in the germline V gene. The CDR3 sequence: CASSSGNYNEQYF. The CDR3 bases are TGTGCCAGCAGTTCGGGAAATTACAATGAGCAGTACTTC.

Relative to its sample, this clonotype is medium-sized. V gene TRBV7-2 combines with J gene TRBJ2-3, with D unclear. The CDR3 runs to 16 residues. The germline gives CDR1 SGHTA, CDR2 FQGNSA. Trimming took 0 bases from V and 5 from J, leaving 15 bases between them. The CDR3 nucleotides are TGTGCCAGCAGCTTAGCGGCTAGGGCCGTCGGAGATACGCAGTATTTT. Its translation: CASSLAARAVGDTQYF.

The chain is built from TRBV6-1 and TRBJ2-5; tentatively, D is TRBD2 (5 bases). Matching the DNA end better, TRBJ2-7 makes the J call doubtful. The CDR3 loop spans 15 amino acids. CDR1 and CDR2 (germline): MNHNS, SASEGT. CDR3 nucleotides: TGTGCCAGCAGCCTGGACTCCCCTGGTGCCTACGAGCAGTACGTC. As protein: CASSLDSPGAYEQYV.

The chain has TRBV12-3 or TRBV12-4 and TRBJ1-2; 8 nucleotides line up with TRBD1. V lost 4 bases and J lost 4; bases outside the gene matches: 8. The CDR3 is 15 residues long. CDR3 nucleotides: TGTGCCAGCAGTTCCTCATACAGGGGGGCCTATGGCTACACCTTC. This codes for CASSSSYRGAYGYTF.

This clonotype was detected a few times. V gene TRBV7-9 combines with J gene TRBJ1-1, with D unresolved. Per the germline V gene, CDR1 is SEHNR and CDR2 is FQNEAQ (reference sequence). The CDR3 has 15 residues. Trimming stripped 1 base from V and 4 bases from J, with 13 bases between. CDR3 DNA: TGTGCCAGCAGCTTAGTGTCCAGGCTGGCCACTGAAGCTTTCTTT. This sequence encodes CASSLVSRLATEAFF.

This clonotype has ten or more counts. The chain has TRBV6-6 and TRBJ2-2, with D possibly being TRBD1 or TRBD2 (5 bases each). The CDR3 totals 17 residues. Germline CDR1 MNHNY, CDR2 SVGAGI (reference sequence). V shed 2 bases and J shed 2 bases, with 15 bases lying between them. The CDR3 sequence: CASSYKGTGSNTGELFF. The CDR3 DNA sequence: TGTGCCAGCAGTTACAAAGGGACGGGATCAAACACCGGGGAGCTGTTTTTT.

A word on this clonotype: The missing conserved phenylalanine or tryptophan at the end of this CDR3 makes a read error likely. This sequence joins TRBV12-5 and TRBJ2-5; D unclear. The J call may be wrong; the DNA end is better matched by TRBJ2-7. There are 12 residues in the CDR3. Germline lookup yields CDR1 LGHNT and CDR2 FRNRAP. CDR3 nucleotides: TGTGCTAGTGGTCCCACTACCTACGAGCAGTACTTA. It encodes CASGPTTYEQYL.